Below are 31 T cell receptor beta chains sequenced from a single sample in a study of T cells in Graves' hyperthyroidism and ophthalmopathy. TCR beta CDR3 region amplification was performed from RNA transcripts. TCR CDR3 underwent first-round RT-PCR with the HTBI primer set. In TCRdb, the multiplex PCR reads were re-called with MiXCR into one record per CDR3 protein. The sample records roughly 500,000 distinct CDR3 sequences, 16% being singletons. Sequencing was carried out using blood. All receptors come from a woman aged 30 to 39 with Graves' ophthalmopathy.

This clonotype has more than one count but fewer than ten. The rearrangement uses TRBV16 and TRBJ2-3; D ambiguous. Germline assignment: CDR1 KGHSY and CDR2 FQNENV. The CDR3 has 15 residues. Trimming removed 0 bases from V and 0 bases from J, with 7 bases in between. The CDR3 here is CASSQSGSSTDTQYF. The CDR3 nucleotides are TGTGCCAGCAGCCAATCCGGATCTAGCACAGATACGCAGTATTTT.

This clonotype was seen many times. The rearrangement joins TRBV5-1 to TRBJ2-5, with 12 bases matching TRBD2. From germline, CDR1 is SGHRS and CDR2 YFSETQ. The junction had 6 bases not matched to a gene; V was cut back by 4 bases and J by 2 bases. The length of the CDR3 is 16 residues. CDR3 sequence reads: CASSGGTSGPQETQYF. The CDR3 DNA reads as TGCGCCAGCAGCGGGGGGACTAGCGGGCCTCAAGAGACCCAGTACTTC. Based on the CDR3 plus reference TRBV5-1 and TRBJ2-5, the full variable domain is KAGVTQTPRYLIKTRGQQVTLSCSPISGHRSVSWYQQTPGQGLQFLFEYFSETQRNKGNFPGRFSGRQFSNSRSEMNVSTLELGDSALYLCASSGGTSGPQETQYFGPGTRLLVL.

This clonotype was recorded at least ten times. The chain joins TRBV28 to TRBJ2-1, with TRBD1 identical over 7 bases. This CDR3 region has 16 residues. The ends lost 4 bases at V and 0 bases at J; junction bases unmatched: 6. Germline V gene data show CDR1 as MDHEN and CDR2 as SYDVKM. CDR3 bases: TGTGCCAGCAGTTCAGGGGACAGCTTCTCCTACAATGAGCAGTTCTTC. It specifies CASSSGDSFSYNEQFF.

The gene calls are TRBV7-9 and TRBJ2-6; D ambiguous. The CDR3 has 17 amino acids. Germline-derived CDR1 and CDR2 are SEHNR and FQNEAQ (reference sequence). With 3 bases removed from V and 0 bases from J, the gap between germline ends came to 12 bases. The CDR3 DNA reads as TGTGCCAGCAGCTTTAAAGGGCAAAGCTCTGGGGCCAACGTCCTGACTTTC. It translates to CASSFKGQSSGANVLTF. The entire variable domain, with the rest obtained from reference TRBV7-9 and TRBJ2-6, is as follows: DTGVSQNPRHKITKRGQNVTFRCDPISEHNRLYWYRQTLGQGPEFLTYFQNEAQLEKSRLLSDRFSAERPKGSFSTLEIQRTEQGDSAMYLCASSFKGQSSGANVLTFGAGSRLTVL.

This clonotype appeared a few times. The chain has TRBV20-1 and TRBJ1-6; 9 positions match TRBD1. The CDR3 sequence is 13 residues long. J was trimmed by 9 bases and V by 4 bases; bases with no gene match: 4. Per germline, CDR1 DFQATT and CDR2 SNEGSKA (reference sequence). The DNA of the CDR3 is TGCAGTGCTATTACAGGGGGCCCTTCACCCCTCCACTTT. It is translated as CSAITGGPSPLHF.

The chain is built from TRBV19 and TRBJ2-7; 11 bases are a match to TRBD1. The trim removed 4 bases at V and 9 bases at J, leaving 8 bases unmatched. The CDR3 consists of 14 residues. Germline loops: CDR1 LNHDA, CDR2 SQIVND (reference sequence). Written as DNA, the CDR3 is TGTGCCAGTAGTAAGCGGACAGGGGGCGCAAGGCAGTACTTC. Protein product: CASSKRTGGARQYF.

The table lists this clonotype with a few counts. This chain joins TRBV6-2 or TRBV6-3 and TRBJ1-5; D is ambiguous. Germline lookup yields CDR1 MNHEY and CDR2 SVGEGT. V lost 0 bases to trimming and J lost 6 bases, with 9 bases between them. The CDR3 is made up of 14 amino acids. The CDR3 DNA is TGTGCCAGCAGTTACTCGGTGGACTCTCAGCCCCAGCATTTT. Translating gives CASSYSVDSQPQHF.

This clonotype was seen a handful of times. The chain carries TRBV20-1 and TRBJ2-3; TRBD1 might be the D (6 bases). CDR1 and CDR2 (germline): DFQATT, SNEGSKA (reference sequence). The CDR3 spans 14 residues. Trimming removed 3 bases from V and 4 bases from J, with 14 bases in between. CDR3 nucleotide sequence: TGCAGTGCTAGGAAGGGGGATAACGCAGATACGCAGTATTTT. This sequence encodes CSARKGDNADTQYF.

About this clonotype: The junction differs from germline at one of its ends, possibly a read error. The rearrangement uses TRBV12-3 or TRBV12-4 and TRBJ1-1; D gene unclear. There are 13 residues in the CDR3. CDR3 nucleotides: TGTGCCAGCAGTTTAGAGTTGAACACTGAAGCTTCCTTT. Translation gives CASSLELNTEASF.

The chain joins TRBV12-5 to TRBJ1-1; 12 bases match TRBD1. The CDR3 spans 18 residues. J was trimmed by 1 base and V by 2 bases; bases with no gene match: 8. The germline gives CDR1 LGHNT, CDR2 FRNRAP. CDR3 DNA sequence: TGTGCTAGTGGTTTGACCCCTGGGACAGGGGGCGCGAACACTGAAGCTTTCTTT. Residues: CASGLTPGTGGANTEAFF.

This clonotype has ten or more counts. This chain links TRBV24-1 with TRBJ2-7; no reliable D call. Germline assignment: CDR1 KGHDR and CDR2 SFDVKD. The CDR3 sequence is 16 residues long. V lost 0 bases and J 2 bases, leaving 13 bases between the germline ends. In DNA, the CDR3 is TGTGCCACCAGTGATTTGCCTCGTGAGCCAGCCTACGAGCAGTACTTC. Translated: CATSDLPREPAYEQYF.

This clonotype has a count of ten or more. The chain is built from TRBV11-1 and TRBJ1-1, with no clear D. The V gene's germline CDR1 is SGHAT and CDR2 FQDESV (reference sequence). The CDR3 loop spans 13 amino acids. Trimming removed 5 bases from V and 8 bases from J, with 15 bases in between. The DNA for the CDR3 is TGTGCCAGCAGCCTCCCTCCCCCCTCCGAAGCTTTCTTT. Its protein product is CASSLPPPSEAFF.

The chain is built from TRBV27 and TRBJ2-7; tentatively, D is TRBD1 (7 bases). Germline CDR1 and CDR2: MNHEY and SMNVEV (reference sequence). Between the trimmed V and J ends, which lost 7 bases and 3 bases, there was a span of 22 bases. The CDR3 spans 16 residues. The CDR3 loop is CASTRQGGMISYEQYF. The CDR3 coding sequence is TGTGCCAGCACGAGGCAGGGGGGTATGATTAGCTACGAGCAGTACTTC.

This clonotype has at least ten counts. The chain links TRBV7-2 to TRBJ2-7; D not certain. There are 16 residues in the CDR3. CDR1 is SGHTA and CDR2 is FQGNSA in the germline V gene. Trimming stripped 1 base from V and 7 bases from J, with 20 bases between. The CDR3 sequence: CASSLDPPPISREQYF. For the CDR3, the DNA is TGTGCCAGCAGCTTAGATCCCCCCCCCATATCGCGGGAGCAGTACTTC.

V is TRBV18 and J is TRBJ1-2; 9 bases are shared with TRBD1. Germline-derived CDR1 and CDR2 are KGHSH and LQKENI. This CDR3 is 15 amino acids long. V shed 4 bases, J shed 6 bases, and the junction held 9 bases outside the gene matches. The CDR3 bases are TGTGCCAGCTCACTGGCACAGGGGGCCGCAGATGGCTACACCTTC. It specifies CASSLAQGAADGYTF.

This clonotype was observed at least ten times. The V and J genes are TRBV9 and TRBJ2-7; 12 bases agree with TRBD1. CDR3 length: 15 residues. J gave up 4 bases and V 3 bases, and 5 bases lay outside the gene matches. From germline, CDR1 is SGDLS and CDR2 YYNGEE. CDR3 amino acids: CASSAGTGGYYEQYF. CDR3 DNA sequence: TGTGCCAGCAGCGCGGGGACAGGGGGCTATTACGAGCAGTACTTC.

This clonotype turned up a few times. The chain uses TRBV27 and TRBJ2-5; 9 bases are a match to TRBD1. CDR1 and CDR2 from the germline V gene are MNHEY and SMNVEV (reference sequence). V trimming: 2 bases; J trimming: 4 bases; junction bases outside the gene matches: 8. The CDR3 is made up of 16 amino acids. In DNA, the CDR3 is TGTGCCAGCAGTTTAGGGACAGGGAGTGTAGGAGAGACCCAGTACTTC. Translating it yields CASSLGTGSVGETQYF.

This clonotype was counted many times. This rearrangement joins TRBV11-2 to TRBJ1-2; 9 bases are a match to TRBD1. Germline V lookup: CDR1 SGHAT, CDR2 FQNNGV. Trimming took 5 bases from V and 6 from J; bases not matched to a gene: 10. The CDR3 has 15 amino acids. The CDR3 here is CASSARTDRGDGYTF. CDR3 nucleotide sequence: TGTGCCAGCAGCGCCCGGACGGACAGGGGCGATGGCTACACCTTC.

This clonotype was found many times. The V gene is TRBV7-2, the J gene TRBJ2-2; D possibly uses TRBD1 or TRBD2 (5 bases each). Germline CDR1 is SGHTA and CDR2 is FQGNSA. The CDR3 covers 19 residues. The ends were cut back, 2 bases at V and 4 bases at J, with 23 bases in the middle. This chain's CDR3 is CASSLKLTGLTSSTGELFF. In DNA, the CDR3 is TGTGCCAGCAGCTTAAAGCTTACGGGGCTGACGTCTAGCACCGGGGAGCTGTTTTTT.

The rearrangement links TRBV28 to TRBJ2-4; D gene uncertain. CDR3 length equals 14 residues. Trimming shortened V by 6 bases and J by 6 bases, and 15 bases separated the two germline ends. Germline CDR1 MDHEN, CDR2 SYDVKM. CDR3 region: CASREGWHLNIQYF. The CDR3 DNA sequence: TGTGCCAGCAGGGAAGGGTGGCACCTAAACATTCAGTACTTC.

This clonotype was seen ten or more times. This rearrangement joins TRBV20-1 to TRBJ2-7; 11 positions match TRBD2. Germline CDR1 reads DFQATT; CDR2 reads SNEGSKA (reference sequence). The CDR3 length is 15 residues. Germline trimming cut 2 bases from V and 3 bases from J; bases unmatched to any gene: 6. The CDR3 nucleotides are TGCAGTGCTAGATTAGCGGGAGGGCCCTTCTACGAGCAGTACTTC. Translation: CSARLAGGPFYEQYF.

V is TRBV6-6 and J is TRBJ2-1; D may be TRBD1 (6 bases). Germline lookup yields CDR1 MNHNY and CDR2 SVGAGI (reference sequence). Trimming shortened V by 0 bases and J by 15 bases, and 12 bases separated the two germline ends. The CDR3 length is 12 residues. The CDR3: CASSYSGGQPFF. The CDR3, as DNA: TGTGCCAGCAGTTACTCAGGCGGACAGCCGTTCTTC.

The chain carries TRBV14 and TRBJ2-1; 11 bases are shared with TRBD1. V gave up 4 bases and J gave up 7 bases; unmatched junction bases: 6. The CDR3 sequence is 15 residues long. Germline V gene data show CDR1 as SGHDN and CDR2 as FVKESK. CDR3 sequence: CASSRGQGAGNEQFF. The CDR3 DNA reads TGTGCCAGCAGCCGCGGACAGGGGGCGGGAAATGAGCAGTTCTTC.

This clonotype has at least ten counts. The chain joins TRBV2 to TRBJ2-7; TRBD2 matches 7 bases. Germline V gene sequence: CDR1 SNHLY, CDR2 FYNNEI. The V and J ends lost 7 bases and 7 bases, in that order; junction bases with no gene match: 10. This CDR3 spans 13 amino acids. Written as DNA, the CDR3 is TGTGCCAGCAAGCGGGACGGTGTGGGGGAGCAGTACTTC. Protein: CASKRDGVGEQYF.

This clonotype was recorded at least ten times. The rearrangement joins TRBV20-1 to TRBJ2-1; no firm D call. The length of the CDR3 is 14 residues. In germline, CDR1 is DFQATT, CDR2 SNEGSKA (reference sequence). Deletions cut 3 bases from V and 3 bases from J, with 12 bases between. The DNA of the CDR3 is TGCAGTGCTAGGTGGCAGGAACTCTACAATGAGCAGTTCTTC. Translation gives CSARWQELYNEQFF.

This clonotype was seen only a few times. The chain links TRBV7-7 to TRBJ2-1; D tentatively reads TRBD1 or TRBD2 (5 bases each). Germline CDR1 SSHAT, CDR2 FNYEAQ (reference sequence). This CDR3 contains 15 residues. V shed 8 bases and J shed 2 bases, with 16 bases lying between them. The CDR3 sequence is CASSLGEGTYNEQFF. DNA for the CDR3: TGTGCCAGCTCCTTGGGTGAGGGGACCTACAATGAGCAGTTCTTC. Full variable domain (remainder filled in from reference TRBV7-7 and TRBJ2-1): GAGVSQSPRYKVTKRGQDVTLRCDPISSHATLYWYQQALGQGPEFLTYFNYEAQPDKSGLPSDRFSAERPEGSISTLTIQRTEQRDSAMYRCASSLGEGTYNEQFFGPGTRLTVL.

The chain couples TRBV5-6 to TRBJ1-1; D uncertain. This CDR3 is built from 11 residues. Per germline, CDR1 SGHDT and CDR2 YYEEEE. V gave up 6 bases and J gave up 6 bases, with 9 bases separating them. The CDR3, as DNA: TGTGCCAGCACCTTTGGGCCTGAAGCTTTCTTT. Translation gives CASTFGPEAFF.

The V and J genes are TRBV19 and TRBJ1-1; D unclear. Trimming took off 1 base at V and 3 bases at J, with 12 bases between the two ends. The CDR3 consists of 15 residues. Germline-derived CDR1 and CDR2 are LNHDA and SQIVND (reference sequence). In DNA, the CDR3 is TGTGCCAGTAGTATAGCAGGTCAGGTGGACACTGAAGCTTTCTTT. It is translated as CASSIAGQVDTEAFF. The full variable domain, with the rest looked up from reference TRBV19 and TRBJ1-1, is DGGITQSPKYLFRKEGQNVTLSCEQNLNHDAMYWYRQDPGQGLRLIYYSQIVNDFQKGDIAEGYSVSREKKESFPLTVTSAQKNPTAFYLCASSIAGQVDTEAFFGQGTRLTVV.

The chain carries TRBV6-1 and TRBJ2-7; possibly TRBD1 for D (6 bases). The V gene lost 1 base and the J gene lost 2 bases, with 18 bases spanning the gap. CDR3 length equals 17 residues. Germline values: CDR1 MNHNS, CDR2 SASEGT. In nucleotides, the CDR3 is TGTGCCAGCAGTGAAGAGGGGGTTAGTTTTGTCACCTACGAGCAGTACTTC. Residues: CASSEEGVSFVTYEQYF.

This clonotype was counted many times. This chain links TRBV6-1 with TRBJ2-3, with D tentatively TRBD2 (5 bases). Germline V CDR1 and CDR2: MNHNS, SASEGT. The CDR3 loop spans 14 amino acids. Trimming took off 0 bases at V and 7 bases at J, with 11 bases between the two ends. The CDR3 coding sequence is TGTGCCAGCAGTGAAGCGTTGGGGAGACATACGCAGTATTTT. This codes for CASSEALGRHTQYF.

The sample holds many counts of this clonotype. The rearrangement links TRBV7-2 to TRBJ2-7, with TRBD1 matching 7 bases. Germline CDR1 is SGHTA and CDR2 is FQGNSA. Trimming took 5 bases from V and 6 from J; bases not matched to a gene: 7. The CDR3 runs to 13 residues. The CDR3 region has the DNA TGTGCCAGCAGCCCGACAGGGTTTCGCGAGCAGTACTTC. It specifies CASSPTGFREQYF.